This T cell receptor beta chain was captured in a study of blood T cell repertoires in COVID-19. In the study overall: Samples of COVID-19 (acute and convalescent) were obtained from the United States, Italy and Spain.

The germline CDR1 and CDR2 sequences are SGHRS and YFSETQ. CDR3 length equals 15 residues. The germline V and J ends were trimmed by 7 bases and 1 base, with 15 bases remaining between them. Some clones are missing from TCRdb's copy, which holds only in-frame ones; the method was immunoSEQ multiplex PCR. The sample includes roughly 200,000 clones, about 81% of them seen just once. The clonotype originates from an elderly woman with COVID-19, enrolled during active disease. The rearrangement uses TRBV5-1 and TRBJ2-1, with a weak D call TRBD1 (5 bases). The specimen was peripheral blood. Here the CDR3 DNA reads TGCGCCAGCCGGATTGAAGGGGTATCCTACAATGAGCAGTTCTTC. This codes for CASRIEGVSYNEQFF.